The rows below give T cell receptor beta chains drawn from one sample of a study of T cell responses to AZD1222 COVID-19 vaccine. Method: immunoSEQ multiplex PCR; TCRdb's copy keeps in-frame clones and lacks some. Of 100,000 to 150,000 clones in the sample, about nine tenths were seen once. Material: peripheral blood, obtained on day 0 of AZD1222 vaccination. All receptors come from an adult in good health. CDR3s include the opening cysteine and the closing phenylalanine or tryptophan. The order of the fields is J gene, V gene, D gene, CDR3 length, clone size, CDR3 protein, CDR3 DNA. The D gene is left open where the match is weak. Size tells how often a clone was seen (once, few, many) or the class of an expanded clone, and some rows leave it out.

TRBJ2-1	TRBV30	TRBD2	14	.	CAWRIAGANNEQFF	TGTGCCTGGAGGATAGCGGGAGCCAACAATGAGCAGTTCTTC
TRBJ2-2	TRBV10-2	TRBD2	16	.	CASSDAGAGVPGELFF	TGCGCCAGCAGTGACGCCGGAGCGGGAGTCCCCGGGGAGCTGTTTTTT
TRBJ1-2	TRBV5-4	.	13	.	CASSLDRLYGYTF	TGTGCCAGCAGCCTGGACAGACTCTATGGCTACACCTTC
TRBJ2-7	TRBV5-1	.	12	.	CASSASIYEQYF	TGCGCCAGCAGCGCCTCGATCTACGAGCAGTACTTC
TRBJ2-2	TRBV6-1	TRBD1	15	.	CASSEYRGNTGELFF	TGTGCCAGCAGTGAGTACAGGGGGAACACCGGGGAGCTGTTTTTT
TRBJ1-1	TRBV19	.	14	.	CASSIGGATTEAFF	TGTGCCAGTAGTATTGGGGGCGCGACCACTGAAGCTTTCTTT
TRBJ1-1	TRBV5-1	.	14	.	CASSLDGLNTEAFF	TGCGCCAGCAGCTTGGACGGACTGAACACTGAAGCTTTCTTT
TRBJ2-7	TRBV11-2	.	12	few	CASSLNSYEQYF	TGTGCCAGCAGCCTTAACTCCTACGAGCAGTACTTC
TRBJ2-1	TRBV28	TRBD1	15	.	CASSPYRGENNEQFF	TGTGCCAGCAGTCCATACAGGGGGGAAAACAATGAGCAGTTCTTC
TRBJ2-6	TRBV5-4	.	17	.	CASSLVPFSSGANVLTF	TGTGCCAGCAGCTTGGTACCCTTCAGCTCTGGGGCCAACGTCCTGACTTTC
TRBJ1-1	TRBV24-1	TRBD1	15	.	CATSFTGTGRTEAFF	TGTGCCACCAGTTTCACCGGGACAGGGAGGACTGAAGCTTTCTTT
TRBJ2-7	TRBV5-4	TRBD1	15	.	CASSSGTASSYEQYF	TGTGCCAGCAGTTCCGGGACAGCCTCTTCCTACGAGCAGTACTTC
TRBJ1-6	TRBV5-1	.	15	.	CASSLAARLNSALHF	TGCGCCAGCAGCTTGGCTGCCAGGTTGAATTCGGCCCTCCACTTT
TRBJ1-2	TRBV5-1	TRBD1	14	once	CASSQTGGANGYTF	TGCGCCAGCAGTCAGACAGGGGGCGCGAATGGCTACACCTTC
TRBJ2-1	TRBV7-2	TRBD1	15	.	CASSPRTGSYNEQFF	TGTGCCAGCAGCCCCCGGACAGGTTCCTACAATGAGCAGTTCTTC
TRBJ1-2	TRBV2	.	13	.	CASNRRGGEGYTF	TGTGCCAGCAACCGTAGGGGGGGTGAAGGCTACACCTTC
TRBJ1-2	TRBV27	.	14	few	CASSFYGGDYGYTF	TGTGCCAGCAGTTTCTACGGGGGCGACTATGGCTACACCTTC
TRBJ2-1	TRBV28	TRBD1	15	.	CAISPPGQGRNEQFF	TGTGCCATCTCGCCACCCGGACAGGGGAGGAATGAGCAGTTCTTC
TRBJ1-3	TRBV6-5	.	15	.	CASTTKGNSGNTIYF	TGTGCCAGCACTACCAAAGGGAATTCTGGAAACACCATATATTTT
TRBJ2-7	TRBV9	.	14	.	CASSPGLQGSEQYF	TGTGCCAGCAGCCCGGGTTTACAGGGTAGCGAGCAGTACTTC
TRBJ2-1	TRBV5-1	TRBD2	15	.	CASSFLAEFYNEQFF	TGCGCCAGCAGCTTCCTAGCGGAATTCTACAATGAGCAGTTCTTC
TRBJ1-1	TRBV19	TRBD1	14	.	CASSIAGGNTEAFF	TGTGCCAGTAGTATTGCAGGGGGAAACACTGAAGCTTTCTTT
TRBJ1-2	TRBV29-1	TRBD1	11	few	CSATGGFGYTF	TGCAGCGCGACAGGGGGTTTTGGCTACACCTTC
TRBJ1-1	TRBV29-1	.	14	.	CSVAVGAIHTEAFF	TGCAGCGTTGCGGTGGGGGCCATACACACTGAAGCTTTCTTT
TRBJ2-3	TRBV7-9	.	19	.	CASSLVSLRGSPRTDTQYF	TGTGCCAGCAGCTTAGTGAGTCTCCGAGGCAGCCCGCGCACAGATACGCAGTATTTT
TRBJ2-1	TRBV24-1	TRBD2	17	.	CATSDGLAGLSYNEQFF	TGTGCCACCAGTGATGGACTAGCGGGACTCTCCTACAATGAGCAGTTCTTC
TRBJ2-7	TRBV7-9	TRBD2	17	.	CASSTRLAGATHYEQYF	TGTGCCAGCAGCACCCGACTAGCGGGAGCCACTCACTACGAGCAGTACTTC
TRBJ2-1	TRBV11-2	.	15	.	CASSFNLQNFNEQFF	TGTGCCAGCAGCTTCAATCTTCAGAATTTCAATGAGCAGTTCTTC
TRBJ2-1	TRBV5-1	TRBD2	19	.	CASSSTGTSGPQGYNEQFF	TGCGCCAGCAGCTCAACCGGGACTAGCGGACCTCAGGGCTACAATGAGCAGTTCTTC
TRBJ2-7	TRBV28	.	14	.	CASGERVPSYEQYF	TGTGCCAGCGGGGAGAGAGTTCCTTCCTACGAGCAGTACTTC
TRBJ2-7	TRBV5-1	TRBD1	12	.	CASSFTGDEQYF	TGCGCCAGCAGCTTCACAGGGGACGAGCAGTACTTC
TRBJ2-1	TRBV5-8	TRBD2	15	.	CASSPWTSVYNEQFF	TGTGCCAGCAGCCCATGGACTAGCGTTTACAATGAGCAGTTCTTC
TRBJ2-3	TRBV9	TRBD2	13	.	CASGGGVGDTQYF	TGTGCCAGCGGGGGAGGGGTTGGAGATACGCAGTATTTT
TRBJ1-3	TRBV4-1	.	14	.	CASSQGQFGNTIYF	TGCGCCAGCAGCCAAGGACAGTTCGGAAACACCATATATTTT
TRBJ2-7	TRBV27	TRBD2	13	.	CASSPPGGGGQYF	TGTGCCAGCAGTCCCCCCGGGGGGGGCGGGCAGTACTTC
TRBJ1-2	TRBV5-1	.	12	.	CASSLAGYGYTF	TGCGCCAGCAGCTTAGCCGGCTATGGCTACACCTTC
TRBJ2-1	TRBV7-9	.	16	.	CASSYLQGGSYNEQFF	TGTGCCAGCAGCTACCTGCAGGGAGGCTCCTACAATGAGCAGTTCTTC
TRBJ2-7	TRBV7-8	.	13	.	CASVTDGGYEQYF	TGTGCCAGCGTCACGGACGGGGGCTACGAGCAGTACTTC
TRBJ2-3	TRBV19	TRBD2	18	.	CASSIDTLAGVFTDTQYF	TGTGCCAGTAGTATAGATACACTAGCGGGAGTTTTCACAGATACGCAGTATTTT
TRBJ1-5	TRBV7-8	.	13	.	CASSPDIRQPQHF	TGTGCCAGCAGCCCTGACATCCGACAGCCCCAGCATTTT
TRBJ2-3	TRBV27	.	14	.	CASSPGDSTDTQYF	TGTGCCAGCAGCCCGGGAGACTCTACAGATACGCAGTATTTT
TRBJ1-3	TRBV11-2	.	17	.	CASSLTPQGSSGNTIYF	TGTGCCAGCAGCTTAACCCCCCAGGGTTCCTCTGGAAACACCATATATTTT
TRBJ2-1	TRBV5-1	.	17	once	CASSYSARDTYYNEQFF	TGCGCCAGCAGCTACTCTGCCCGGGACACCTACTACAATGAGCAGTTCTTC
TRBJ2-7	TRBV4-1	.	15	.	CASSQDRRTASEQYF	TGCGCCAGCAGCCAAGATAGGAGGACAGCGAGCGAGCAGTACTTC
TRBJ2-1	TRBV27	.	12	.	CASTSTRNEQFF	TGTGCCAGCACGAGCACCCGTAATGAGCAGTTCTTC
TRBJ1-6	TRBV28	.	16	.	CASSAIQGFYNSPLHF	TGTGCCAGCAGTGCCATACAGGGTTTTTATAATTCACCCCTCCACTTT
TRBJ2-2	TRBV9	TRBD2	16	.	CASSARLAANTGELFF	TGTGCCAGCAGCGCCCGACTAGCGGCGAACACCGGGGAGCTGTTTTTT
TRBJ1-6	TRBV28	.	16	.	CASSWGGRGDNSPLHF	TGTGCCAGCAGCTGGGGGGGGAGAGGGGATAATTCACCCCTCCACTTT
TRBJ2-1	TRBV7-8	TRBD2	16	.	CASKKDGGGPLGEQFF	TGTGCCAGCAAAAAAGACGGGGGAGGGCCCCTCGGCGAGCAGTTCTTC
TRBJ2-7	TRBV29-1	TRBD2	13	.	CSVDVAGGREQYF	TGCAGCGTTGACGTAGCGGGAGGGCGAGAGCAGTACTTC
TRBJ2-4	TRBV2	.	16	once	CASSDHARVAKNIQYF	TGTGCCAGCAGCGATCACGCTAGAGTAGCCAAAAACATTCAGTACTTC
TRBJ1-2	TRBV4-1	TRBD1	15	.	CASSGTGTILDGYTF	TGCGCCAGCTCCGGGACAGGGACCATACTTGATGGCTACACCTTC
TRBJ2-3	TRBV5-6	.	15	.	CASSLGHWGQDTQYF	TGTGCCAGCAGCTTGGGTCACTGGGGGCAGGATACGCAGTATTTT